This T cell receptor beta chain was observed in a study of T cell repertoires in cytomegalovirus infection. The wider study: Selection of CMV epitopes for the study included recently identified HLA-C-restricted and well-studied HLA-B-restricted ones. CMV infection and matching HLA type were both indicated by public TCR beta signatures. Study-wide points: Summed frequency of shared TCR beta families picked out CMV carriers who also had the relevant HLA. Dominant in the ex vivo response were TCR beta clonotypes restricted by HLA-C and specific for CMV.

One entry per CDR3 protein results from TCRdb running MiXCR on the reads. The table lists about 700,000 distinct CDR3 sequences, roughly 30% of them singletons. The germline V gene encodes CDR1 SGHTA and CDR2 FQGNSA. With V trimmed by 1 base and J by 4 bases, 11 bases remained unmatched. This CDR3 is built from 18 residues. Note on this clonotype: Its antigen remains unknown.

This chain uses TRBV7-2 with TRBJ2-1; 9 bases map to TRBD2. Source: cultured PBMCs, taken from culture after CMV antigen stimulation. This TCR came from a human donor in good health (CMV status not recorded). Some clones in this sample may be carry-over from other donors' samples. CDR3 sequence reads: CASSLVKRAGGLYNEQFF. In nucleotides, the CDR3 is TGTGCCAGCAGCTTAGTAAAGAGGGCGGGGGGGCTTTACAATGAGCAGTTCTTC.